Listed here are 27 T cell receptor beta chains from one sample, sequenced in a study of blood T cell repertoires in COVID-19. Repertoires were generated with immunoSEQ multiplex PCR, while TCRdb's copy carries only in-frame clones and drops some. The repertoire holds about 170,000 clones, with about 90% as singletons. The sequenced sample was peripheral blood. Every receptor here comes from a man aged 30-40 years with COVID-19, enrolled during active disease.

This clone was seen only once. This chain uses TRBV5-1 with TRBJ2-1; 11 positions match TRBD1. The germline gives CDR1 SGHRS, CDR2 YFSETQ. The CDR3 has 15 residues. The V segment lost 6 bases and the J segment 5 bases; nucleotides outside the gene matches: 7. For the CDR3, the DNA is TGCGCCAGCACCCTTAGGACAGGGGGCCACAATGAGCAGTTCTTC. Translating it yields CASTLRTGGHNEQFF.

This clone occurred once. The chain recombines TRBV19 with TRBJ2-1, with 10 bases that match TRBD2. Germline V gene sequence: CDR1 LNHDA, CDR2 SQIVND (reference sequence). CDR3 length: 15 amino acids. Trimming at V came to 2 bases and at J to 4 bases, leaving 2 bases not matched to a gene. The CDR3 coding sequence is TGTGCCAGTAGTATAACTAGCGGGGTTTACAATGAGCAGTTCTTC. Residues: CASSITSGVYNEQFF.

This clone has just a few counts. V is TRBV5-1 and J is TRBJ1-2; weak D call: TRBD1 (6 bases). The CDR3 contains 14 residues. Trimming left V 4 bases short and J 4 bases short, with 14 bases between. Germline V gene lookup returns CDR1 SGHRS and CDR2 YFSETQ. This CDR3 reads CASSTQGDGYGYTF. CDR3 coding DNA: TGCGCCAGCAGCACACAGGGTGATGGCTATGGCTACACCTTC.

The CDR3 loop is CASSLHLTGSAFF. The CDR3 region has the DNA TGTGCCAGCAGCCTCCATCTGACAGGGTCGGCTTTCTTT. This sequence joins TRBV6-2 or TRBV6-3 and TRBJ1-1; 7 bases align to TRBD1. V lost 6 bases and J lost 11; bases outside the gene matches: 12. Germline V gene sequence: CDR1 MNHEY, CDR2 SVGEGT. The CDR3 runs to 13 residues.

This clone has a single count. This chain uses TRBV5-4 with TRBJ1-2, with a tentative D call TRBD1 (6 bases). The CDR3 contains 15 residues. Germline-derived CDR1 and CDR2 are SGHNT and YYREEE (reference sequence). The V gene lost 4 bases and the J gene lost 0 bases, with 13 bases spanning the gap. CDR3 coding DNA: TGTGCCAGCAGCCCGTCGGACAGCCCTAACTATGGCTACACCTTC. Encoded protein: CASSPSDSPNYGYTF. The full variable domain, rest sourced from reference TRBV5-4 and TRBJ1-2, is ETGVTQSPTHLIKTRGQQVTLRCSSQSGHNTVSWYQQALGQGPQFIFQYYREEENGRGNFPPRFSGLQFPNYSSELNVNALELDDSALYLCASSPSDSPNYGYTFGSGTRLTVV.

The chain couples TRBV7-9 to TRBJ1-2; 7 nucleotides align to TRBD1. Germline CDR1 reads SEHNR; CDR2 reads FQNEAQ (reference sequence). With V trimmed by 5 bases and J by 4 bases, 4 bases remained unmatched. The CDR3 runs 13 residues. The CDR3: CASSTRQGYGYTF. In DNA, the CDR3 is TGTGCCAGCAGCACCCGACAGGGCTATGGCTACACCTTC.

This clone has more than one count but fewer than ten. V and J are TRBV7-3 and TRBJ1-2; D perhaps matches TRBD1 (6 bases). The CDR3 has 15 residues. Germline CDR1 SGHTA, CDR2 FQGTGA. V lost 7 bases to trimming and J lost 6 bases, with 21 bases between them. For the CDR3, the DNA is TGTGCCAGCAACTCCGGGACACGGGATGCTCATGGCTACACCTTC. This encodes CASNSGTRDAHGYTF.

This chain uses TRBV7-9 with TRBJ1-5, with 8 bases aligning to TRBD1. Unmatched junction bases numbered 10, after V lost 1 base and J lost 2 bases. Germline V CDR1 and CDR2: SEHNR, FQNEAQ (reference sequence). The CDR3 spans 18 residues. For the CDR3, the DNA is TGTGCCAGCAGCTTAGGGACAGGGTCTGATCATGGCAATCAGCCCCAGCATTTT. Encoded protein: CASSLGTGSDHGNQPQHF.

The chain combines TRBV7-3 with TRBJ2-3; 11 bases are shared with TRBD2. CDR1 is SGHTA and CDR2 is FQGTGA in the germline V gene. CDR3 size: 17 residues. Trimming at V came to 4 bases and at J to 6 bases, leaving 12 bases not matched to a gene. Here the CDR3 reads CASSSRLAGGLPDTQYF. The CDR3 bases are TGTGCCAGCAGCTCCAGATTAGCGGGAGGGTTACCGGATACGCAGTATTTT.

The rearrangement links TRBV30 to TRBJ1-1, with TRBD1 matching over 8 bases. J gave up 4 bases and V 2 bases, and 3 bases lay outside the gene matches. In germline, CDR1 is GTSNPN, CDR2 SVGIG (reference sequence). The CDR3 has 13 amino acids. DNA for the CDR3: TGTGCCTGGAGTAGAGACAGGGGCACTGAAGCTTTCTTT. Encoded protein: CAWSRDRGTEAFF. Filled out from reference TRBV30 and TRBJ1-1, the complete variable domain reads SQTIHQWPATLVQPVGSPLSLECTVEGTSNPNLYWYRQAAGRGLQLLFYSVGIGQISSEVPQNLSASRPQDRQFILSSKKLLLSDSGFYLCAWSRDRGTEAFFGQGTRLTVV.

The genes are TRBV2 and TRBJ2-7, with TRBD1 matching over 7 bases. The ends lost 6 bases at V and 0 bases at J; junction bases unmatched: 5. Germline CDR1 and CDR2: SNHLY and FYNNEI. This CDR3 spans 14 amino acids. The CDR3 reads CASRTGWSSYEQYF. CDR3 nucleotide sequence: TGTGCCAGCAGGACAGGGTGGAGCTCCTACGAGCAGTACTTC.

CDR3: CASSVTGGGILAFF. The DNA for the CDR3 is TGTGCCAGCAGTGTCACAGGGGGCGGGATTCTAGCTTTCTTT. The rearrangement links TRBV28 to TRBJ1-1, with 9 bases identical to TRBD1. The length of the CDR3 is 14 residues. With V trimmed by 5 bases and J by 10 bases, 11 bases remained unmatched. CDR1 and CDR2 from the germline V gene are MDHEN and SYDVKM.

This clone was picked up one time. The rearrangement joins TRBV5-1 to TRBJ1-6; 9 bases fit TRBD1. The germline V gene has CDR1 SGHRS and CDR2 YFSETQ. CDR3 length: 15 residues. The V segment lost 4 bases and the J segment 7 bases; nucleotides outside the gene matches: 6. CDR3 sequence (DNA): TGCGCCAGCAGCAGGGGACAGGGTCGGAATTCACCCCTCCACTTT. It translates to CASSRGQGRNSPLHF. Full variable domain (remainder filled in from reference TRBV5-1 and TRBJ1-6): KAGVTQTPRYLIKTRGQQVTLSCSPISGHRSVSWYQQTPGQGLQFLFEYFSETQRNKGNFPGRFSGRQFSNSRSEMNVSTLELGDSALYLCASSRGQGRNSPLHFGNGTRLTVT.

V and J are TRBV19 and TRBJ1-5; 10 nucleotides match TRBD1. The germline V gene encodes CDR1 LNHDA and CDR2 SQIVND (reference sequence). The CDR3 sequence is 13 residues long. Trimming cost V 6 bases and J 6 bases; bases outside gene matches: 2. CDR3 bases: TGTGCCAGTAGATGGGACAGGGGTCAGCCCCAGCATTTT. This gives the protein CASRWDRGQPQHF.

This clone has a handful of counts. V is TRBV4-3 and J is TRBJ2-1; tentative D call: TRBD2 (5 bases). The CDR3 length is 14 residues. Trimming left V 0 bases short and J 8 bases short, with 11 bases between. CDR1 is LGHNA and CDR2 is YSLEER in the germline V gene. The CDR3 DNA reads as TGCGCCAGCAGCCAAGACCGCGGTAGCGATGAGCAGTTCTTC. As protein: CASSQDRGSDEQFF.

This clone has at least ten counts. The genes are TRBV7-9 and TRBJ2-3; D ambiguous. Trimming took 8 bases from V and 4 from J, leaving 13 bases between them. The V gene's germline CDR1 is SEHNR and CDR2 FQNEAQ (reference sequence). The CDR3 runs to 13 residues. CDR3 nucleotide sequence: TGTGCCAGCTTTCTAGGTCTAGCAGATACGCAGTATTTT. It specifies CASFLGLADTQYF.

The chain uses TRBV5-4 and TRBJ2-1, with 12 bases lining up with TRBD2. V shed 4 bases, J shed 9 bases, and the junction held 11 bases outside the gene matches. This CDR3 has 16 residues. The germline V gene encodes CDR1 SGHNT and CDR2 YYREEE (reference sequence). The CDR3: CASSRPPSGRDAEQFF. DNA of the CDR3: TGTGCCAGCAGCCGCCCTCCTAGCGGGAGGGACGCTGAGCAGTTCTTC. Supplemented by reference TRBV5-4 and TRBJ2-1, the full variable domain reads ETGVTQSPTHLIKTRGQQVTLRCSSQSGHNTVSWYQQALGQGPQFIFQYYREEENGRGNFPPRFSGLQFPNYSSELNVNALELDDSALYLCASSRPPSGRDAEQFFGPGTRLTVL.

V and J are TRBV19 and TRBJ1-1, with 10 bases that match TRBD1. The germline gives CDR1 LNHDA, CDR2 SQIVND (reference sequence). V lost 2 bases to trimming and J lost 0 bases; unmatched junction nucleotides: 6. The CDR3 loop spans 17 amino acids. This chain's CDR3 is CASSILPGQGMNTEAFF. CDR3 DNA sequence: TGTGCCAGTAGTATACTGCCGGGACAGGGGATGAACACTGAAGCTTTCTTT. Looking up the rest from reference TRBV19 and TRBJ1-1 gives the full variable domain: DGGITQSPKYLFRKEGQNVTLSCEQNLNHDAMYWYRQDPGQGLRLIYYSQIVNDFQKGDIAEGYSVSREKKESFPLTVTSAQKNPTAFYLCASSILPGQGMNTEAFFGQGTRLTVV.

The gene calls are TRBV12-3 or TRBV12-4 and TRBJ2-5; D is ambiguous. The CDR3 is 13 amino acids. V was pared by 6 bases and J by 2 bases, with 10 bases between. The CDR3 sequence is CASSSGRQETQYF. The CDR3 DNA sequence: TGTGCCAGCAGCTCAGGTAGACAAGAGACCCAGTACTTC.

The count of this clone is one. V is TRBV7-2 and J is TRBJ2-6; TRBD1 matches at 7 bases. CDR1 and CDR2 from the germline V gene are SGHTA and FQGNSA. The CDR3 is made up of 17 amino acids. The V segment lost 5 bases and the J segment 1 base; nucleotides outside the gene matches: 8. CDR3 residues: CASSRDSPFSGANVLTF. CDR3 coding DNA: TGTGCCAGCAGCAGGGACAGCCCTTTTTCTGGGGCCAACGTCCTGACTTTC.

The chain recombines TRBV27 with TRBJ1-4; D is unclear. V was shortened by 3 bases and J by 8 bases, with 10 bases between the two germline ends. Germline V gene data show CDR1 as MNHEY and CDR2 as SMNVEV (reference sequence). The CDR3 is made up of 13 amino acids. The CDR3 protein is CASSFPGREKLFF. Written as DNA, the CDR3 is TGTGCCAGCAGTTTTCCCGGGAGGGAAAAACTGTTTTTT.

The chain uses TRBV28 and TRBJ2-1; D unresolved. CDR1 and CDR2 (germline): MDHEN, SYDVKM. The ends were cut back, 6 bases at V and 5 bases at J, with 8 bases in the middle. The CDR3 totals 12 residues. For the CDR3, the DNA is TGTGCCAGCAGAGCTGATAACAATGAGCAGTTCTTC. Protein sequence: CASRADNNEQFF.

V usage is TRBV6-5 and J usage is TRBJ2-2; TRBD2 might be the D (7 bases). Germline V CDR1 and CDR2: MNHEY, SVGAGI. Trimming cost V 2 bases and J 3 bases, with 10 bases left between them. This CDR3 spans 15 amino acids. The CDR3 region is CASSYGRGDTGELFF. The CDR3 DNA follows: TGTGCCAGCAGTTACGGGAGGGGGGACACCGGGGAGCTGTTTTTT.

The CDR3 sequence: CASGFGGPTYEQYF. The CDR3 coding sequence is TGTGCTAGTGGTTTTGGAGGGCCAACCTACGAGCAGTACTTC. The chain combines TRBV12-5 with TRBJ2-7; maybe TRBD2 (6 bases). The germline V gene has CDR1 LGHNT and CDR2 FRNRAP. The CDR3 sequence is 14 residues long. Trimming removed 3 bases at V and 2 bases at J, with 11 bases between.

The genes are TRBV7-2 and TRBJ1-3, with TRBD1 matching 9 bases. This CDR3 region has 15 residues. Germline V CDR1 and CDR2: SGHTA, FQGNSA. After removal of 5 bases from V and 4 bases from J, the junction contained 6 bases not matched to a gene. The CDR3 coding sequence is TGTGCCAGCAGCCTACAGGGGGCCTCCGGAAACACCATATATTTT. Amino acids: CASSLQGASGNTIYF. The whole variable domain, remainder taken from reference TRBV7-2 and TRBJ1-3, is GAGVSQSPSNKVTEKGKDVELRCDPISGHTALYWYRQSLGQGLEFLIYFQGNSAPDKSGLPSDRFSAERTGGSVSTLTIQRTQQEDSAVYLCASSLQGASGNTIYFGEGSWLTVV.

V is TRBV19 and J is TRBJ1-2, with 12 bases aligning to TRBD1. The CDR3 sequence is 14 residues long. Trimming took 5 bases from V and 6 from J; bases not matched to a gene: 4. Germline loops: CDR1 LNHDA, CDR2 SQIVND (reference sequence). The CDR3 is CASSAGTGGDGYTF. The CDR3 DNA sequence: TGTGCCAGTAGTGCCGGGACAGGGGGCGATGGCTACACCTTC.

The chain carries TRBV6-6 and TRBJ1-2, with D tentatively TRBD1 (5 bases). Germline V gene sequence: CDR1 MNHNY, CDR2 SVGAGI (reference sequence). The CDR3 consists of 15 residues. The V end was cut by 3 bases, the J end by 2 bases, with 13 bases between. The CDR3: CASSYGGDGNYGYTF. DNA for the CDR3: TGTGCCAGCAGTTATGGCGGGGACGGGAACTATGGCTACACCTTC.